The sequence of this T cell receptor (beta chain) was determined in a study of T cell therapy after organ transplantation. On this clone itself: The target antigen is unknown.

Clones were sequenced by immunoSEQ multiplex PCR, and TCRdb holds only the in-frame ones, with some missing. The table shows some 47,000 clones, with roughly 93% occurring only once. The V gene lost 8 bases and the J gene lost 4 bases, with 17 bases spanning the gap. CDR3 length equals 13 residues. Germline CDR1 is GTSNPN and CDR2 is SVGIG (reference sequence). The TCR comes from a human patient who had received a solid organ transplant and had CMV disease. V usage is TRBV30 and J usage is TRBJ1-1, with a possible D match to TRBD1 (6 bases). Sequences were derived from CD8+ T cells from blood, sampled before autologous CMV-specific T cell therapy. CDR3 bases: TGTGCCCGATCGGAGGGGGTTCCCACTGAAGCTTTCTTT. Protein: CARSEGVPTEAFF.